The 12 T cell receptor beta chains given below trace back to one sample, sequenced in a study of T cells in Graves' hyperthyroidism and ophthalmopathy (dated by TCRdb to the late 2010s). The library was prepared using multiplex PCR. This sample was sequenced with an Illumina HiSeq 2000. The TCR beta CDR3 regions were amplified from RNA transcripts. The TCR CDR3 was subjected to a first round of RT-PCR using the HTBI primer set and the Qiagen OneStep RT-PCR kit. TCRdb's own reprocessing of the public reads used fastp at Q25 and MiXCR and kept productive beta chains. Each CDR3 protein gets just one entry, which takes the most common genes and DNA from the rows behind it. For this sample there are approximately 610,000 distinct CDR3 sequences; about 15% appear just once. The ten largest clones capture roughly 4.5% of the sample. Specimen: blood. The source is a woman in her thirties or forties with Graves' ophthalmopathy.

This clonotype was counted at least ten times. The rearrangement links TRBV12-3 or TRBV12-4 to TRBJ1-1; unclear D gene. V lost 1 base, J lost 3 bases, and 9 bases lay in between. The CDR3 runs 14 residues. As DNA, the CDR3 is TGTGCCAGCAGTTTAGGGGGTCCGGACACTGAAGCTTTCTTT. Protein: CASSLGGPDTEAFF.

The chain uses TRBV12-3 or TRBV12-4 and TRBJ1-1; 7 bases fit TRBD1. The CDR3 runs 14 residues. Losses at the gene ends were 7 bases for V and 7 bases for J; bases not matched to a gene: 12. CDR3 nucleotides: TGTGCCAGCAAGGAACAGGGGCGGGAAGGTGAAGCTTTCTTT. It codes for CASKEQGREGEAFF.

This clonotype appeared many times. The rearrangement links TRBV2 to TRBJ1-1; no firm D call. The CDR3 has 14 amino acids. Per germline, CDR1 SNHLY and CDR2 FYNNEI. The V end lost 5 bases, the J end lost 9 bases, and 19 bases lay between the germline ends. CDR3 amino acids: CASSLTSSGEKAFF. In DNA form, the CDR3 reads TGTGCCAGCAGTCTCACCTCCTCCGGGGAGAAAGCTTTCTTT.

This clonotype has just a few counts. The chain has TRBV4-3 and TRBJ2-7; perhaps D is TRBD1 or TRBD2 (6 bases each). Trimming removed 3 bases at V and 6 bases at J, with 24 bases between. CDR3 length equals 17 residues. CDR1 and CDR2 from the germline V gene are LGHNA and YSLEER. The CDR3 reads CASSHRGSRGAFGEQYF. The CDR3 region has the DNA TGCGCCAGCAGCCATCGGGGGTCCAGGGGTGCTTTCGGCGAGCAGTACTTC.

This clonotype appeared a few times. This sequence joins TRBV20-1 and TRBJ2-5; possibly TRBD2 for D (6 bases). The ends were cut back, 3 bases at V and 2 bases at J, with 13 bases in the middle. The germline V gene has CDR1 DFQATT and CDR2 SNEGSKA (reference sequence). CDR3 length: 14 residues. DNA of the CDR3: TGCAGTGCTAGGTTTAGCGGTTTTCAAGAGACCCAGTACTTC. Amino acids: CSARFSGFQETQYF.

In this sample, this clonotype turned up a few times. This chain links TRBV7-6 with TRBJ1-6; D is unresolved. Germline CDR1 and CDR2: SGHVS and FNYEAQ. The CDR3 extends over 14 amino acids. V lost 1 base and J lost 9, with 10 bases in between. The DNA of the CDR3 is TGTGCCAGCAGCTTAGAGTCCGTGGGTTCACCCCTCCACTTT. Translated, it gives CASSLESVGSPLHF. The full variable domain, rest sourced from reference TRBV7-6 and TRBJ1-6, is GAGVSQSPRYKVTKRGQDVALRCDPISGHVSLYWYRQALGQGPEFLTYFNYEAQQDKSGLPNDRFSAERPEGSISTLTIQRTEQRDSAMYRCASSLESVGSPLHFGNGTRLTVT.

This clonotype occurred a few times. J is TRBJ2-4 and V is TRBV11-2; 7 nucleotides line up with TRBD2. Germline values: CDR1 SGHAT, CDR2 FQNNGV. The CDR3 sequence is 16 residues long. V gave up 4 bases and J gave up 3 bases; unmatched junction bases: 9. CDR3 sequence reads: CASSSGLISGKNIQYF. In DNA, the CDR3 is TGTGCCAGCAGCTCGGGACTAATCTCGGGCAAAAACATTCAGTACTTC.

This clonotype was counted many times. The genes are TRBV6-4 and TRBJ2-2, with 9 positions matching TRBD1. Germline V lookup: CDR1 MRHNA, CDR2 SNTAGT. V shed 2 bases, J shed 3 bases, and the junction held 7 bases outside the gene matches. This CDR3 contains 17 residues. CDR3 region: CASSDLAGQGYTGELFF. The CDR3 DNA reads TGTGCCAGCAGTGACCTTGCGGGACAGGGATACACCGGGGAGCTGTTTTTT.

This clonotype occurred many times. This rearrangement joins TRBV4-1 to TRBJ2-7; D may match TRBD1 or TRBD2 (5 bases each). V was clipped by 3 bases and J by 0 bases, with 15 bases between them. The CDR3 is 16 residues long. Per germline, CDR1 MGHRA and CDR2 YSYEKL. DNA for the CDR3: TGCGCCAGCAGCCATGACGCCGGGGCGCCCTCCTACGAGCAGTACTTC. It encodes CASSHDAGAPSYEQYF.

This clonotype was counted between two and nine times. J is TRBJ2-6 and V is TRBV4-1; D is possibly TRBD1 or TRBD2 (7 bases each). The germline CDR1 and CDR2 sequences are MGHRA and YSYEKL. The V end lost 0 bases, the J end lost 3 bases, and 21 bases lay between the germline ends. The CDR3 extends over 20 amino acids. CDR3 in DNA: TGCGCCAGCAGCCAAGACGCCGACAGGGAGGGCCCAGGTGGGGCCAACGTCCTGACTTTC. It codes for CASSQDADREGPGGANVLTF.

This clonotype came up many times. V is TRBV12-3 or TRBV12-4 and J is TRBJ1-2, with D unclear. V lost 5 bases and J lost 0, with 16 bases in between. The CDR3 spans 16 residues. This CDR3 is CASSPGRRLPNYGYTF. In DNA, the CDR3 is TGTGCCAGCAGTCCCGGGAGAAGGCTCCCTAACTATGGCTACACCTTC.

This clonotype was found a few times. The V and J genes are TRBV6-5 and TRBJ1-1; TRBD1 agrees at 7 bases. Germline-derived CDR1 and CDR2 are MNHEY and SVGAGI. J was trimmed by 8 bases and V by 3 bases; bases with no gene match: 12. CDR3 length: 15 amino acids. The CDR3 sequence: CASSYDGTALEEAFF. Here the CDR3 DNA reads TGTGCCAGCAGTTATGACGGGACAGCCTTGGAAGAAGCTTTCTTT.